What follows are 24 T cell receptor beta chains derived from one specimen sequenced in a study of blood T cell repertoires in COVID-19. Produced via immunoSEQ multiplex PCR; TCRdb's table is partial and in-frame only. The sample consists of 250,000 or so clones, approximately 86% of them appearing once. The sample was PBMCs or T cells enriched from blood (not recorded which). The receptor source for this set is a woman between 25 and 40 years old with acute COVID-19.

This chain uses TRBV10-3 with TRBJ2-3, with TRBD2 matching 11 bases. The germline gives CDR1 ENHRY, CDR2 SYGVKD. Trimming took 6 bases from V and 6 from J; bases not matched to a gene: 5. CDR3 length: 14 residues. CDR3 loop: CAIRPGLAADTQYF. CDR3 nucleotide sequence: TGTGCCATCAGACCGGGACTAGCGGCCGATACGCAGTATTTT.

V usage is TRBV11-3 and J usage is TRBJ2-3; TRBD2 agrees at 8 bases. Germline CDR1 is SGHNT and CDR2 is YENEEA. The V and J ends lost 3 bases and 0 bases, in that order; junction bases with no gene match: 2. CDR3 length equals 15 residues. The CDR3 DNA follows: TGTGCCAGCAGCTTCGGCGGGGGGAGCACAGATACGCAGTATTTT. Amino acids: CASSFGGGSTDTQYF.

The chain uses TRBV7-2 and TRBJ1-2, with TRBD1 matching 8 bases. This CDR3 has 15 amino acids. CDR1 and CDR2 (germline): SGHTA, FQGNSA. After removal of 4 bases from V and 5 bases from J, the junction contained 9 bases not matched to a gene. The CDR3 spells CASSSRGQGVYGYTF. The CDR3, as DNA: TGTGCCAGCAGCTCCAGAGGACAGGGTGTGTATGGCTACACCTTC. Together with reference TRBV7-2 and TRBJ1-2, the CDR3 gives the full variable domain: GAGVSQSPSNKVTEKGKDVELRCDPISGHTALYWYRQSLGQGLEFLIYFQGNSAPDKSGLPSDRFSAERTGGSVSTLTIQRTQQEDSAVYLCASSSRGQGVYGYTFGSGTRLTVV.

V is TRBV5-6 and J is TRBJ2-7, with no clear D. CDR1 SGHDT and CDR2 YYEEEE come from the germline V gene. Trimming cost V 2 bases and J 2 bases, with 8 bases left between them. The CDR3 length is 13 residues. In DNA, the CDR3 is TGTGCCAGCAGCTTTGGCGGTACCTACGAGCAGTACTTC. Encoded protein: CASSFGGTYEQYF. The full variable domain, in which reference TRBV5-6 and TRBJ2-7 provide the parts outside the CDR3, is DAGVTQSPTHLIKTRGQQVTLRCSPKSGHDTVSWYQQALGQGPQFIFQYYEEEERQRGNFPDRFSGHQFPNYSSELNVNALLLGDSALYLCASSFGGTYEQYFGPGTRLTVT.

The J gene is TRBJ2-2, the V gene TRBV5-1; D perhaps matches TRBD2 (5 bases). Germline CDR1 is SGHRS and CDR2 is YFSETQ. Trimming pared 2 bases from V and 4 bases from J, leaving 15 bases between. The CDR3 contains 16 residues. DNA for the CDR3: TGCGCCAGCAGCTTCACGTACGGCCGGGGCACCGGGGAGCTGTTTTTT. It encodes CASSFTYGRGTGELFF.

The rearrangement links TRBV6-5 to TRBJ2-1, with D possibly TRBD2 on 7 matching bases. CDR3 length: 12 amino acids. Germline assignment: CDR1 MNHEY and CDR2 SVGAGI. The DNA for the CDR3 is TGTGCTTTAGGGGGGGGCGCGGATGAGCAGTTCTTC. Its protein product is CALGGGADEQFF.

This chain uses TRBV3-1 (or the pseudogene TRBV3-2) with TRBJ1-6; D unclear. This CDR3 spans 13 amino acids. Per germline, CDR1 LGHDT and CDR2 YNNKEL (reference sequence). Trimming removed 0 bases from V and 7 bases from J, with 4 bases in between. The CDR3 reads CASSQELNSPLHF. The CDR3 coding sequence is TGTGCCAGCAGCCAAGAATTAAATTCACCCCTCCACTTT.

V and J are TRBV6-2 or TRBV6-3 and TRBJ2-2; a possible D gene is TRBD2 (5 bases). Germline assignment: CDR1 MNHEY and CDR2 SVGEGT. The CDR3 covers 15 residues. Deletions cut 0 bases from V and 6 bases from J, with 11 bases between. The DNA for the CDR3 is TGTGCCAGCAGTTACTCGCCTGAGGGTGCCGGGGAGCTGTTTTTT. It codes for CASSYSPEGAGELFF.

The chain couples TRBV7-9 to TRBJ2-7; D unresolved. Between the trimmed V and J ends, which lost 0 bases and 2 bases, there was a span of 5 bases. This CDR3 is built from 13 residues. CDR1 and CDR2 from the germline V gene are SEHNR and FQNEAQ (reference sequence). For the CDR3, the DNA is TGTGCCAGCAGCTTAGCGCTAGCCTACGAGCAGTACTTC. It encodes CASSLALAYEQYF.

The chain carries TRBV12-5 and TRBJ1-5; D might be TRBD1 (5 bases). The CDR3 covers 17 residues. With 0 bases removed from V and 0 bases from J, the gap between germline ends came to 12 bases. Germline CDR1 LGHNT, CDR2 FRNRAP. This chain's CDR3 is CASGLVGAQYSNQPQHF. Here the CDR3 DNA reads TGTGCTAGTGGTTTGGTAGGGGCACAATATAGCAATCAGCCCCAGCATTTT. Combining the CDR3 with reference TRBV12-5 and TRBJ1-5 gives the whole variable domain DARVTQTPRHKVTEMGQEVTMRCQPILGHNTVFWYRQTMMQGLELLAYFRNRAPLDDSGMPKDRFSAEMPDATLATLKIQPSEPRDSAVYFCASGLVGAQYSNQPQHFGDGTRLSIL.

The V gene is TRBV7-9, the J gene TRBJ1-3, with unresolved D. Per germline, CDR1 SEHNR and CDR2 FQNEAQ (reference sequence). This CDR3 has 13 amino acids. V was shortened by 5 bases and J by 2 bases, with 7 bases between the two germline ends. CDR3 in amino acids: CASSLVAGNTIYF. The CDR3, as DNA: TGTGCCAGCAGCCTTGTCGCTGGAAACACCATATATTTT.

The J gene is TRBJ1-4, the V gene TRBV15, with 9 bases matching TRBD1. Germline V gene sequence: CDR1 LNHNV, CDR2 YYDKDF (reference sequence). This CDR3 contains 15 residues. After removal of 1 base from V and 4 bases from J, the junction contained 1 base not matched to a gene. Here the CDR3 DNA reads TGTGCCACCAGCAGAGGGGACAGGGATAATGAAAAACTGTTTTTT. Its translation: CATSRGDRDNEKLFF.

The rearrangement links TRBV4-2 to TRBJ2-1, with TRBD2 matching over 10 bases. CDR3 length equals 15 residues. Trimming removed 1 base from V and 8 bases from J; junction bases left unmatched: 5. Germline-derived CDR1 and CDR2 are LGHNA and YNFKEQ. The CDR3 DNA reads TGTGCCAGCAGCCAAGTGGCTAGCGGGGGTGATGAGCAGTTCTTC. This translates into CASSQVASGGDEQFF.

V and J are TRBV5-4 and TRBJ1-1; maybe TRBD1 (5 bases). Between the trimmed V and J ends, which lost 0 bases and 4 bases, there was a span of 10 bases. This CDR3 spans 14 amino acids. The V gene's germline CDR1 is SGHNT and CDR2 YYREEE (reference sequence). The CDR3 coding sequence is TGTGCCAGCAGCTTGGGAAGGGGAAGCACTGAAGCTTTCTTT. As protein: CASSLGRGSTEAFF. The variable domain in full, with the rest retrieved from reference TRBV5-4 and TRBJ1-1, is ETGVTQSPTHLIKTRGQQVTLRCSSQSGHNTVSWYQQALGQGPQFIFQYYREEENGRGNFPPRFSGLQFPNYSSELNVNALELDDSALYLCASSLGRGSTEAFFGQGTRLTVV.

J is TRBJ2-2 and V is TRBV7-2; 15 nucleotides line up with TRBD2. After removal of 5 bases from V and 3 bases from J, the junction contained 10 bases not matched to a gene. The CDR3 runs to 19 residues. Germline assignment: CDR1 SGHTA and CDR2 FQGNSA. The CDR3 reads CASSPGTSGGPTYTGELFF. In DNA form, the CDR3 reads TGTGCCAGCAGCCCCGGGACTAGCGGGGGGCCTACATACACCGGGGAGCTGTTTTTT.

This chain joins TRBV13 and TRBJ1-6, with D perhaps matching TRBD1 (5 bases). With 6 bases removed from V and 5 bases from J, the gap between germline ends came to 17 bases. Germline loops: CDR1 PRHDT, CDR2 FYEKMQ (reference sequence). This CDR3 comprises 16 residues. CDR3: CASSPRGSGDNSPLHF. The CDR3 nucleotides read TGTGCCAGCAGTCCTAGGGGATCGGGCGATAATTCACCCCTCCACTTT.

The chain has TRBV5-1 and TRBJ2-7; the D is unclear. The CDR3 runs to 14 residues. V lost 1 base and J 0 bases, leaving 8 bases between the germline ends. Germline V gives CDR1 SGHRS, CDR2 YFSETQ. This CDR3 reads CASSLFYNSYEQYF. CDR3 in DNA: TGCGCCAGCAGCTTGTTTTACAACTCCTACGAGCAGTACTTC.

This clone was seen a few times. The chain employs TRBV6-6 and TRBJ2-3, with D hard to call. Germline V lookup: CDR1 MNHNY, CDR2 SVGAGI (reference sequence). Trimming took off 7 bases at V and 2 bases at J, with 10 bases between the two ends. The CDR3 extends over 13 amino acids. CDR3 sequence (DNA): TGTGCCAGCAAACCCAAGCTCACAGATACGCAGTATTTT. As protein: CASKPKLTDTQYF.

CDR3: CASSYSGSAVGGYTF. The CDR3 DNA sequence: TGTGCCAGCAGTTACTCCGGCAGTGCGGTGGGTGGCTACACCTTC. V is TRBV6-5 and J is TRBJ1-2, with D hard to call. V shed 0 bases and J shed 7 bases, with 15 bases lying between them. The CDR3 is 15 amino acids. In germline, CDR1 is MNHEY, CDR2 SVGAGI.

The rearrangement joins TRBV3-1 (or the pseudogene TRBV3-2) to TRBJ2-6; possibly TRBD1 for D (5 bases). V gave up 0 bases and J gave up 0 bases, with 9 bases separating them. CDR1 is LGHDT, CDR2 YNNKEL, per germline (reference sequence). The length of the CDR3 is 17 residues. In DNA, the CDR3 is TGTGCCAGCAGCCAAGATCGACAGCTCTCTGGGGCCAACGTCCTGACTTTC. It translates to CASSQDRQLSGANVLTF.

This clone was seen once. The rearrangement uses TRBV29-1 and TRBJ1-1, with TRBD1 matching 10 bases. CDR3 length: 16 residues. Per the germline V gene, CDR1 is SQVTM and CDR2 is ANQGSEA. After removal of 8 bases from V and 5 bases from J, the junction contained 17 bases not matched to a gene. CDR3 coding DNA: TGCAGCATCCTGACAGGGGGCGCGGGGGTTTGGACTGAAGCTTTCTTT. Translation gives CSILTGGAGVWTEAFF.

This chain uses TRBV6-5 with TRBJ2-1, with 11 bases lining up with TRBD2. Trimming cost V 6 bases and J 6 bases; bases outside gene matches: 4. Germline V gene data show CDR1 as MNHEY and CDR2 as SVGAGI. The CDR3 consists of 14 residues. The CDR3 sequence: CASRLAGDPNEQFF. CDR3 nucleotide sequence: TGTGCCAGCAGACTAGCGGGGGACCCCAATGAGCAGTTCTTC.

This rearrangement joins TRBV6-5 to TRBJ2-2; 7 positions agree with TRBD1. The V segment lost 8 bases and the J segment 3 bases; nucleotides outside the gene matches: 6. The CDR3 runs 14 residues. Germline-derived CDR1 and CDR2 are MNHEY and SVGAGI. This chain's CDR3 is CASLQGMDTGELFF. CDR3 DNA sequence: TGTGCCAGCTTACAGGGGATGGACACCGGGGAGCTGTTTTTT.

The V call is TRBV4-1, the J call TRBJ1-2; no definite D call. Germline CDR1 MGHRA, CDR2 YSYEKL. The CDR3 has 17 residues. V lost 0 bases, J lost 5 bases, and 19 bases lay in between. This CDR3 is CASSQESQVAFPYGYTF. As DNA, the CDR3 is TGCGCCAGCAGCCAAGAATCGCAGGTTGCTTTCCCTTATGGCTACACCTTC.